This is a list of T cell receptor beta chains from one sample in a study of OX40 agonist ivuxolimab in advanced cancers. Sequencing used immunoSEQ multiplex PCR; TCRdb keeps in-frame clones, though not all of them. The data hold some 80,000 clones, with around 87% observed a single time. This specimen consisted of CD4+ or CD8+ T cells sorted from blood, obtained in a trial of the OX40 agonist ivuxolimab. The receptors originated from an adult with an advanced solid tumor such as melanoma, head and neck, liver or kidney cancer. Both conserved end residues are part of each CDR3. Each record gives: V gene, J gene, clone size, D gene, CDR3 protein, CDR3 DNA. The D gene is left open where the match is weak. Size is stated for part of the rows, as once, few or many counts, or as a class when the clone is expanded.

V: TRBV9
J: TRBJ2-1
size: NA
D: TRBD2
CDR3: CASSVQITAGLVPNVYNEQFF
DNA: TGTGCCAGCAGCGTACAAATAACTGCGGGACTAGTTCCTAATGTTTACAATGAGCAGTTCTTC

V: TRBV11-3
J: TRBJ2-5
size: NA
D: NA
CDR3: CASSPGGGGLQTQYF
DNA: TGTGCCAGCAGCCCCGGAGGGGGGGGCCTACAGACCCAGTACTTC

V: TRBV28
J: TRBJ2-7
size: NA
D: NA
CDR3: CASIRGINEQYF
DNA: TGTGCCAGCATACGGGGGATCAACGAGCAGTACTTC

V: TRBV5-1
J: TRBJ1-6
size: few
D: TRBD1
CDR3: CASSPGQGVYSPLHF
DNA: TGCGCCAGCAGCCCGGGACAGGGGGTTTATTCACCCCTCCACTTT

V: TRBV9
J: TRBJ1-3
size: NA
D: NA
CDR3: CASGEGNTIYF
DNA: TGTGCCAGCGGGGAGGGAAACACCATATATTTT

V: TRBV7-9
J: TRBJ1-3
size: NA
D: NA
CDR3: CASSLTQSGNTIYF
DNA: TGTGCCAGCAGCCTTACTCAGTCTGGAAACACCATATATTTT

V: TRBV10-2
J: TRBJ1-3
size: NA
D: NA
CDR3: CASSESRPATGNTIYF
DNA: TGCGCCAGCAGTGAGTCTCGGCCGGCCACTGGAAACACCATATATTTT

V: TRBV5-1
J: TRBJ2-1
size: NA
D: TRBD2
CDR3: CASSLYTSDEQFF
DNA: TGCGCCAGCAGCCTATACACTAGCGATGAGCAGTTCTTC

V: TRBV10-2
J: TRBJ2-3
size: NA
D: TRBD2
CDR3: CASSPTSGRTDTQYF
DNA: TGCGCCAGCAGCCCGACTAGCGGGCGCACAGATACGCAGTATTTT

V: TRBV19
J: TRBJ2-7
size: NA
D: TRBD2
CDR3: CASSRTSGGAYEQYF
DNA: TGTGCCAGTAGTAGAACTAGCGGGGGAGCCTACGAGCAGTACTTC

V: TRBV6-1
J: TRBJ1-3
size: NA
D: NA
CDR3: CASSQIESSGNTIYF
DNA: TGTGCCAGCAGTCAAATCGAGAGCTCTGGAAACACCATATATTTT

V: TRBV2
J: TRBJ2-3
size: NA
D: NA
CDR3: CASNQGMGDTQYF
DNA: TGTGCCAGCAATCAGGGGATGGGAGATACGCAGTATTTT

V: TRBV18
J: TRBJ1-1
size: NA
D: NA
CDR3: CASSPRVKDTEAFF
DNA: TGTGCCAGCTCACCCCGGGTTAAGGACACTGAAGCTTTCTTT

V: TRBV30
J: TRBJ2-7
size: NA
D: TRBD1
CDR3: CAYDRAYEQYF
DNA: TGTGCCTATGACAGGGCTTACGAGCAGTACTTC

V: TRBV29-1
J: TRBJ2-7
size: NA
D: NA
CDR3: CSVGVDSYEQYF
DNA: TGCAGCGTTGGTGTAGATTCCTACGAGCAGTACTTC

V: TRBV19
J: TRBJ1-2
size: few
D: NA
CDR3: CASSPRGDYGYTF
DNA: TGTGCCAGTTCTCCTAGGGGGGACTATGGCTACACCTTC

V: TRBV5-1
J: TRBJ1-2
size: NA
D: NA
CDR3: CASSLGSPGEIGYGYTF
DNA: TGCGCCAGCAGCTTGGGCAGTCCGGGAGAGATAGGCTATGGCTACACCTTC

V: TRBV6-1
J: TRBJ1-1
size: NA
D: NA
CDR3: CASSDVVGTEAFF
DNA: TGTGCCAGCAGTGACGTGGTTGGTACTGAAGCTTTCTTT

V: TRBV6-6
J: TRBJ1-3
size: NA
D: NA
CDR3: CASSRDLRLSGNTIYF
DNA: TGTGCCAGCAGTCGGGACCTTCGACTCTCTGGAAACACCATATATTTT

V: TRBV9
J: TRBJ1-3
size: NA
D: NA
CDR3: CASSATRVRTGNTIYF
DNA: TGTGCCAGCAGCGCCACCAGAGTCAGAACTGGAAACACCATATATTTT

V: TRBV27
J: TRBJ2-7
size: NA
D: NA
CDR3: CASSSINAYEQYF
DNA: TGTGCCAGCAGTTCAATTAACGCATACGAGCAGTACTTC

V: TRBV18
J: TRBJ2-3
size: once
D: NA
CDR3: CASSPTQPDTQYF
DNA: TGTGCCAGCTCACCTACACAACCAGATACGCAGTATTTT

V: TRBV19
J: TRBJ1-4
size: NA
D: NA
CDR3: CASSTPAGEKLFF
DNA: TGTGCCAGTAGTACCCCCGCAGGTGAAAAACTGTTTTTT

V: TRBV7-8
J: TRBJ1-1
size: NA
D: NA
CDR3: CASSLEVGTVNTEAFF
DNA: TGTGCCAGCAGCTTAGAAGTCGGGACGGTGAACACTGAAGCTTTCTTT

V: TRBV11-2
J: TRBJ2-3
size: NA
D: NA
CDR3: CASSQWPSRSSTDTQYF
DNA: TGTGCCAGCAGCCAATGGCCTTCGCGCTCCAGCACAGATACGCAGTATTTT

V: TRBV18
J: TRBJ2-1
size: NA
D: NA
CDR3: CASSPRQGGNEQFF
DNA: TGTGCCAGCTCACCACGCCAGGGAGGAAATGAGCAGTTCTTC

V: TRBV4-2
J: TRBJ2-6
size: NA
D: TRBD2
CDR3: CASSQRQRGSGANVLTF
DNA: TGTGCCAGCAGCCAAAGACAGCGGGGCTCTGGGGCCAACGTCCTGACTTTC

V: TRBV6-5
J: TRBJ2-6
size: NA
D: NA
CDR3: CASSYDFTAGANVLTF
DNA: TGTGCCAGCAGTTACGACTTTACCGCTGGGGCCAACGTCCTGACTTTC

V: TRBV30
J: TRBJ1-2
size: NA
D: NA
CDR3: CAWSVGLNYGYTF
DNA: TGTGCCTGGAGTGTAGGGCTCAACTATGGCTACACCTTC

V: TRBV7-6
J: TRBJ2-5
size: NA
D: NA
CDR3: CASSLSFGETQYF
DNA: TGTGCCAGCAGCTTGTCATTTGGAGAGACCCAGTACTTC

V: TRBV30
J: TRBJ1-2
size: few
D: TRBD1
CDR3: CAWSRDRPYGYTF
DNA: TGTGCCTGGAGCCGGGACAGGCCCTATGGCTACACCTTC

V: TRBV18
J: TRBJ1-3
size: NA
D: NA
CDR3: CASSGTHVSGNTIYF
DNA: TGTGCCAGCTCGGGAACACACGTCTCTGGAAACACCATATATTTT

V: TRBV6-1
J: TRBJ2-7
size: NA
D: NA
CDR3: CASNRQDSYEQYF
DNA: TGTGCCAGCAACCGACAGGACTCCTACGAGCAGTACTTC

V: TRBV28
J: TRBJ1-2
size: NA
D: TRBD1
CDR3: CASSFPGQGVGYTF
DNA: TGTGCCAGCAGTTTTCCGGGACAGGGGGTTGGCTACACCTTC

V: TRBV28
J: TRBJ1-1
size: NA
D: NA
CDR3: CASTTNTEAFF
DNA: TGTGCCAGCACCACGAACACTGAAGCTTTCTTT

V: TRBV18
J: TRBJ2-7
size: NA
D: NA
CDR3: CASSPREGTYEQYF
DNA: TGTGCCAGCTCACCACGCGAAGGGACCTACGAGCAGTACTTC

V: TRBV11-2
J: TRBJ2-7
size: NA
D: NA
CDR3: CASSLDNYEQYF
DNA: TGTGCCAGCAGCCTTGACAATTACGAGCAGTACTTC

V: TRBV7-3
J: TRBJ2-5
size: NA
D: TRBD1
CDR3: CASSYYRGETQYF
DNA: TGTGCCAGCAGCTATTACAGGGGGGAGACCCAGTACTTC

V: TRBV30
J: TRBJ1-3
size: NA
D: NA
CDR3: CAWSGIIAGNTIYF
DNA: TGTGCCTGGAGTGGAATCATCGCAGGAAACACCATATATTTT

V: TRBV30
J: TRBJ2-3
size: once
D: NA
CDR3: CASGPPIGDTQYF
DNA: TGTGCCTCGGGACCCCCTATCGGAGATACGCAGTATTTT

V: TRBV5-1
J: TRBJ2-1
size: NA
D: NA
CDR3: CASSVTGSSSYNEQFF
DNA: TGCGCCAGCAGCGTGACAGGTTCTAGCTCCTACAATGAGCAGTTCTTC

V: TRBV7-9
J: TRBJ2-3
size: NA
D: NA
CDR3: CASSLEDTQYF
DNA: TGTGCCAGCAGCTTAGAAGATACGCAGTATTTT

V: TRBV29-1
J: TRBJ2-3
size: NA
D: NA
CDR3: CSVYSGTDTQYF
DNA: TGCAGCGTTTACTCAGGGACAGATACGCAGTATTTT

V: TRBV5-6
J: TRBJ1-2
size: NA
D: NA
CDR3: CASSLDRSYGYTF
DNA: TGTGCCAGCAGCCTGGACAGAAGCTATGGCTACACCTTC

V: TRBV7-9
J: TRBJ2-1
size: NA
D: NA
CDR3: CASSLWSSYNEQFF
DNA: TGTGCCAGCAGCTTATGGAGCTCCTACAATGAGCAGTTCTTC

V: TRBV10-3
J: TRBJ2-5
size: NA
D: NA
CDR3: CAISPQGQEETQYF
DNA: TGTGCCATCAGTCCCCAGGGGCAGGAAGAGACCCAGTACTTC

V: TRBV6-5
J: TRBJ2-7
size: NA
D: TRBD1
CDR3: CASSTTGGEQYF
DNA: TGTGCCAGCAGCACCACAGGGGGCGAGCAGTACTTC

V: TRBV29-1
J: TRBJ1-2
size: few
D: TRBD1
CDR3: CSVEPGQGGYGYTF
DNA: TGCAGCGTTGAACCCGGACAGGGCGGCTATGGCTACACCTTC

V: TRBV7-3
J: TRBJ2-5
size: NA
D: NA
CDR3: CASSSRLGAQYF
DNA: TGTGCCAGCAGCTCGAGACTAGGTGCCCAGTACTTC

V: TRBV20-1
J: TRBJ1-1
size: NA
D: TRBD1
CDR3: CSARRQGGAFF
DNA: TGCAGTGCTCGCCGACAGGGGGGAGCTTTCTTT

V: TRBV7-9
J: TRBJ1-2
size: once
D: NA
CDR3: CASSLGGYNYGYTF
DNA: TGTGCCAGCAGCTTGGGGGGTTATAACTATGGCTACACCTTC

V: TRBV18
J: TRBJ2-5
size: NA
D: TRBD1
CDR3: CASSPTGTGETQYF
DNA: TGTGCCAGCTCACCGACTGGGACAGGCGAGACCCAGTACTTC

V: TRBV19
J: TRBJ1-5
size: NA
D: NA
CDR3: CASSIRVEANQPQHF
DNA: TGTGCCAGTAGTATTCGAGTAGAAGCAAATCAGCCCCAGCATTTT

V: TRBV18
J: TRBJ1-2
size: once
D: TRBD1
CDR3: CASSPRPGGEANYGYTF
DNA: TGTGCCAGCTCACCCCGCCCAGGGGGCGAAGCTAACTATGGCTACACCTTC

V: TRBV7-8
J: TRBJ1-1
size: once
D: TRBD1
CDR3: CASSRIQGARTEAFF
DNA: TGTGCCAGCAGCCGAATACAGGGGGCGCGGACTGAAGCTTTCTTT